This TCR beta chain was sequenced during a study of control samples from healthy donors and cancer patients. Clones were read by immunoSEQ multiplex PCR, and TCRdb kept only the in-frame ones, dropping some. The repertoire holds just under 60,000 clones, with roughly nine tenths as singletons. Germline CDR1 is LGHDT and CDR2 is YNNKEL (reference sequence). This CDR3 comprises 19 residues. The V and J ends lost 0 bases and 0 bases respectively, with 19 bases between them. The source material was PBMCs. The chain recombines TRBV3-1 (or the pseudogene TRBV3-2) with TRBJ2-3, with D perhaps TRBD2 (5 bases). The TCR sequence derives from a man in his forties or fifties with colorectal cancer. CDR3 sequence reads: CASSQDRYGRLTSTDTQYF. The CDR3 nucleotides are TGTGCCAGCAGCCAAGATCGGTATGGGAGACTGACTAGCACAGATACGCAGTATTTT.